The 23 T cell receptor beta chains in this list originate from one sample, sequenced in a study of CD8+ T cells in alopecia areata. Isolated RNA was reverse transcribed into cDNA used as the sequencing template. Here immunoSEQ multiplex PCR was the method, and the copy in TCRdb shows in-frame clones only, minus some. The table includes fewer than 200,000 clones, approximately 59% detected once. Treatment noted: oral pan-JAK inhibitor, 5-10 mg twice daily. The source material was CD4+ T cells sorted from blood, sampled between weeks 55 and 65, from a patient treated with tofacitinib. The receptor set was obtained from a human donor with alopecia areata.

The DNA for the CDR3 is TGTGCCTGGAGTTCAGGACTAGCGGGGGAGACCCAGTACTTC. It translates to CAWSSGLAGETQYF. The genes are TRBV30 and TRBJ2-5, with 12 bases matching TRBD2. CDR3 length equals 14 residues. With V trimmed by 2 bases and J by 5 bases, 3 bases remained unmatched. CDR1 and CDR2 from the germline V gene are GTSNPN and SVGIG (reference sequence).

This clone showed up just a few times. J is TRBJ1-1 and V is TRBV29-1; D is unclear. V lost 4 bases and J lost 10, with 22 bases in between. This CDR3 contains 14 residues. Per the germline V gene, CDR1 is SQVTM and CDR2 is ANQGSEA. In nucleotides, the CDR3 is TGCAGCGTTGTTGGGCAAACGGTGAATTCAGGAGCTTTCTTT. The encoded protein is CSVVGQTVNSGAFF.

V and J are TRBV9 and TRBJ2-5; D is unresolved. Trimming stripped 4 bases from V and 1 base from J, with 5 bases between. CDR3 length: 12 amino acids. The germline V gene has CDR1 SGDLS and CDR2 YYNGEE. CDR3 sequence reads: CASSRFQETQYF. CDR3 bases: TGTGCCAGCAGCCGGTTCCAAGAGACCCAGTACTTC.

The table lists this clone with a few counts. This sequence joins TRBV19 and TRBJ1-1; D call uncertain. Germline CDR1 and CDR2: LNHDA and SQIVND (reference sequence). This CDR3 is 13 amino acids long. The germline V and J ends were trimmed by 3 bases and 0 bases, with 5 bases remaining between them. CDR3 region: CASSIRLNTEAFF. As DNA, the CDR3 is TGTGCCAGTAGTATTAGGTTGAACACTGAAGCTTTCTTT.

V gene TRBV29-1 combines with J gene TRBJ2-7, with 8 bases lining up with TRBD2. The V gene end was trimmed by 3 bases and the J gene end by 2 bases; junction bases not matched to a gene: 3. In germline, CDR1 is SQVTM, CDR2 ANQGSEA. The CDR3 is 13 amino acids. The CDR3 DNA sequence: TGCAGCGTTGAGGGCGGGGGGACCTACGAGCAGTACTTC. It encodes CSVEGGGTYEQYF.

This clone has only a few counts. The rearrangement uses TRBV23-1 and TRBJ1-1; perhaps TRBD1 as D (6 bases). TRBV23-1 is sorted into the ORF group, with uncertain function. The ends were cut back, 0 bases at V and 7 bases at J, with 15 bases in the middle. This CDR3 contains 15 residues. In DNA form, the CDR3 reads TGCGCCAGCAGTCAATCCAGGAGGGGGGTCGGTGAAGCTTTCTTT. The encoded protein is CASSQSRRGVGEAFF.

The chain joins TRBV7-9 to TRBJ1-1; D gene ambiguous. The CDR3 is made up of 15 amino acids. Germline CDR1 reads SEHNR; CDR2 reads FQNEAQ (reference sequence). V was clipped by 0 bases and J by 1 base, with 9 bases between them. DNA of the CDR3: TGTGCCAGCAGCTTAGCCCGCCGGGGGAACACTGAAGCTTTCTTT. Protein product: CASSLARRGNTEAFF.

The rearrangement links TRBV11-1 to TRBJ2-7; D gene unclear. Germline V CDR1 and CDR2: SGHAT, FQDESV (reference sequence). The length of the CDR3 is 15 residues. Deletions cut 5 bases from V and 3 bases from J, with 17 bases between. The CDR3 bases are TGTGCCAGCAGCCCTGGGTCATTACAGTACTACGAGCAGTACTTC. This gives the protein CASSPGSLQYYEQYF. The entire variable domain, with the rest obtained from reference TRBV11-1 and TRBJ2-7, is as follows: EAEVAQSPRYKITEKSQAVAFWCDPISGHATLYWYRQILGQGPELLVQFQDESVVDDSQLPKDRFSAERLKGVDSTLKIQPAELGDSAMYLCASSPGSLQYYEQYFGPGTRLTVT.

The table lists this clone with a count of one. This chain uses TRBV6-1 with TRBJ2-7; D not certain. This CDR3 comprises 12 residues. CDR1 is MNHNS and CDR2 is SASEGT in the germline V gene. V shed 9 bases and J shed 0 bases, with 9 bases lying between them. Here the CDR3 reads CASGISSYEQYF. The CDR3 DNA is TGTGCCAGTGGGATCAGCTCCTACGAGCAGTACTTC.

The CDR3 spells CAWREGDRDNQPQHF. In nucleotides, the CDR3 is TGTGCCTGGAGAGAAGGAGACAGAGACAATCAGCCCCAGCATTTT. This chain joins TRBV30 and TRBJ1-5, with D possibly matching TRBD1 (5 bases). Trimming removed 3 bases at V and 3 bases at J, with 15 bases between. The CDR3 covers 15 residues. Germline V gives CDR1 GTSNPN, CDR2 SVGIG (reference sequence).

The chain links TRBV30 to TRBJ1-5; D gene unclear. The CDR3 runs 13 residues. Trimming cost V 0 bases and J 5 bases, with 8 bases left between them. Germline loops: CDR1 GTSNPN, CDR2 SVGIG (reference sequence). The CDR3 DNA follows: TGTGCCTGGAGTGTAAGGAACTATCAGCCCCAGCATTTT. This translates into CAWSVRNYQPQHF.

The genes are TRBV11-1 and TRBJ1-6; 9 bases agree with TRBD1. The CDR3 is made up of 15 amino acids. Looked up from germline, CDR1 is SGHAT and CDR2 is FQDESV (reference sequence). Trimming at V came to 5 bases and at J to 10 bases, leaving 9 bases not matched to a gene. The CDR3 DNA sequence: TGTGCCAGCAGCAAAGGTGGACAGGGGCAATCACCCCTCCACTTT. Protein: CASSKGGQGQSPLHF.

The V call is TRBV11-3, the J call TRBJ2-3; 8 bases match TRBD1. The germline CDR1 and CDR2 sequences are SGHNT and YENEEA. After removal of 3 bases from V and 6 bases from J, the junction contained 5 bases not matched to a gene. CDR3 size: 14 residues. This CDR3 is CASSFQGAIDTQYF. The DNA of the CDR3 is TGTGCCAGCAGCTTTCAGGGGGCTATCGATACGCAGTATTTT.

The chain employs TRBV5-1 and TRBJ2-7; TRBD2 matches at 11 bases. Germline values: CDR1 SGHRS, CDR2 YFSETQ. The CDR3 contains 14 residues. Unmatched junction bases numbered 3, after V lost 4 bases and J lost 3 bases. This CDR3 is CASSATSGDYEQYF. DNA of the CDR3: TGCGCCAGCAGCGCGACTAGCGGGGACTACGAGCAGTACTTC.

The chain combines TRBV15 with TRBJ1-5; TRBD1 is a possible D gene (6 bases). Trimming removed 0 bases at V and 3 bases at J, with 12 bases between. Germline loops: CDR1 LNHNV, CDR2 YYDKDF (reference sequence). The CDR3 loop spans 16 amino acids. CDR3 nucleotides: TGTGCCACCAGCAGAGATACGGGGGCGGACAATCAGCCCCAGCATTTT. It specifies CATSRDTGADNQPQHF.

The chain links TRBV2 to TRBJ1-6; D gene ambiguous. V lost 2 bases, J lost 7 bases, and 3 bases lay in between. The CDR3 contains 12 residues. Germline V lookup: CDR1 SNHLY, CDR2 FYNNEI. CDR3 sequence (DNA): TGTGCCAGCAGTGAACAGAATTCACCCCTCCACTTT. It specifies CASSEQNSPLHF.

The V and J genes are TRBV4-1 and TRBJ1-2; possibly TRBD1 for D (6 bases). This CDR3 spans 14 amino acids. Per germline, CDR1 MGHRA and CDR2 YSYEKL. V was clipped by 2 bases and J by 3 bases, with 10 bases between them. CDR3 loop: CASSQQGRDYGYTF. The CDR3 DNA is TGCGCCAGCAGCCAACAGGGGAGGGACTATGGCTACACCTTC.

The chain carries TRBV7-2 and TRBJ1-1; maybe TRBD1 (5 bases). This CDR3 contains 14 residues. Per the germline V gene, CDR1 is SGHTA and CDR2 is FQGNSA. Trimming removed 1 base at V and 3 bases at J, with 9 bases between. Written as DNA, the CDR3 is TGTGCCAGCAGCTTAGATCGGGGGTACACTGAAGCTTTCTTT. It translates to CASSLDRGYTEAFF. The whole variable domain, filled in from reference TRBV7-2 and TRBJ1-1, reads GAGVSQSPSNKVTEKGKDVELRCDPISGHTALYWYRQSLGQGLEFLIYFQGNSAPDKSGLPSDRFSAERTGGSVSTLTIQRTQQEDSAVYLCASSLDRGYTEAFFGQGTRLTVV.

This clone was found once. The chain couples TRBV6-6 to TRBJ2-7; the D is unclear. The V and J ends lost 2 bases and 5 bases respectively, with 10 bases between them. The V gene's germline CDR1 is MNHNY and CDR2 SVGAGI (reference sequence). The CDR3 runs to 13 residues. The CDR3 loop is CASSYQGIDEQYF. The DNA of the CDR3 is TGTGCCAGCAGTTACCAAGGGATCGACGAGCAGTACTTC.

The chain carries TRBV9 and TRBJ2-3, with D uncertain. This CDR3 region has 16 residues. Germline CDR1 and CDR2: SGDLS and YYNGEE. Trimming took off 4 bases at V and 2 bases at J, with 17 bases between the two ends. The CDR3 is CASSPRGVQVTDTQYF. The CDR3 DNA reads as TGTGCCAGCAGCCCTCGCGGCGTTCAGGTCACAGATACGCAGTATTTT.

The CDR3 protein is CASSVARDTEAFF. The CDR3 DNA follows: TGTGCCAGCAGCGTAGCGAGGGACACTGAAGCTTTCTTT. V gene TRBV9 combines with J gene TRBJ1-1; D gene ambiguous. The CDR3 covers 13 residues. Germline CDR1 is SGDLS and CDR2 is YYNGEE. V was trimmed by 0 bases and J by 3 bases, leaving 6 bases between them.

This clone has more than one count but fewer than ten. J is TRBJ2-5 and V is TRBV7-6; 9 bases agree with TRBD1. The junction had 8 bases not matched to a gene; V was cut back by 5 bases and J by 4 bases. Germline lookup yields CDR1 SGHVS and CDR2 FNYEAQ. This CDR3 has 15 amino acids. The CDR3 bases are TGTGCCAGCAGCCTAGACAGGGGGTCGGCAGAGACCCAGTACTTC. This encodes CASSLDRGSAETQYF.

This sequence joins TRBV5-1 and TRBJ2-3; no clear D gene. Trimming cost V 0 bases and J 5 bases, with 13 bases left between them. CDR3 size: 15 residues. Germline-derived CDR1 and CDR2 are SGHRS and YFSETQ. DNA for the CDR3: TGCGCCAGCAGCTTGGGACCCAAAATGGAAGATACGCAGTATTTT. Translating gives CASSLGPKMEDTQYF. The variable domain in full, with the rest retrieved from reference TRBV5-1 and TRBJ2-3, is KAGVTQTPRYLIKTRGQQVTLSCSPISGHRSVSWYQQTPGQGLQFLFEYFSETQRNKGNFPGRFSGRQFSNSRSEMNVSTLELGDSALYLCASSLGPKMEDTQYFGPGTRLTVL.